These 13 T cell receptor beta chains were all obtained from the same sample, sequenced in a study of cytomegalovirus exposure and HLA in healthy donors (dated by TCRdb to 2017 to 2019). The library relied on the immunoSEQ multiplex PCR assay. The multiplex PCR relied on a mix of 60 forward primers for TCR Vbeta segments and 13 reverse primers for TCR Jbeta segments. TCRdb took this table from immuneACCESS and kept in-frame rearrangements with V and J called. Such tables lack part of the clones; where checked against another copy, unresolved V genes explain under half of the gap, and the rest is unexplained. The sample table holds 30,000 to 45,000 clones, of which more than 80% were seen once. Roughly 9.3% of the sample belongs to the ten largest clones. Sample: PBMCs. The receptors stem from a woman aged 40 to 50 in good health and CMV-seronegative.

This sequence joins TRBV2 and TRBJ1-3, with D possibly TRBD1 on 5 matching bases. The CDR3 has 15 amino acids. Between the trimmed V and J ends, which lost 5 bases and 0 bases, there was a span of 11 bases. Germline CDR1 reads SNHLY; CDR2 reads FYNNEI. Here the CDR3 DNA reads TGTGCCAGCAGTAGTTCGGGGGGCTCTGGAAACACCATATATTTT. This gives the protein CASSSSGGSGNTIYF.

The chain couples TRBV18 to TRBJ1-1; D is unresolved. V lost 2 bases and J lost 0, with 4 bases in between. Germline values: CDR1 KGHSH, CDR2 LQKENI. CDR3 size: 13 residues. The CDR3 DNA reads TGTGCCAGCTCACCAGGAGTGAACACTGAAGCTTTCTTT. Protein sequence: CASSPGVNTEAFF. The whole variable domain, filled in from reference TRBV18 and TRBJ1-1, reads NAGVMQNPRHLVRRRGQEARLRCSPMKGHSHVYWYRQLPEEGLKFMVYLQKENIIDESGMPKERFSAEFPKEGPSILRIQQVVRGDSAAYFCASSPGVNTEAFFGQGTRLTVV.

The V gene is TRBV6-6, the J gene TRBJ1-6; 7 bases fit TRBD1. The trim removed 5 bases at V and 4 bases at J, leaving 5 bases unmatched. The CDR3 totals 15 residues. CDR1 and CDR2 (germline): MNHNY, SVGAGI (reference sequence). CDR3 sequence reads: CASSPRDSYNSPLHF. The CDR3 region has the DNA TGTGCCAGCAGTCCCCGGGACAGTTATAATTCACCCCTCCACTTT.

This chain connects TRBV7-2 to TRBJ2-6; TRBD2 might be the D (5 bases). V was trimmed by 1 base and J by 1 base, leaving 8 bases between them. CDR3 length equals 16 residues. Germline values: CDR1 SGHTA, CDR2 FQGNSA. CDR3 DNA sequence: TGTGCCAGCAGCTTAGTGTCGGGGTCTGGGGCCAACGTCCTGACTTTC. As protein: CASSLVSGSGANVLTF.

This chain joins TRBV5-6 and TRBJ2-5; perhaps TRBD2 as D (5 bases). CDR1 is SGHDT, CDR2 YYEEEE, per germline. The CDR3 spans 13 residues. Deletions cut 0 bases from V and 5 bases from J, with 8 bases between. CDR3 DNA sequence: TGTGCCAGCAGCTTGGGAGTAGCGGAGACCCAGTACTTC. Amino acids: CASSLGVAETQYF.

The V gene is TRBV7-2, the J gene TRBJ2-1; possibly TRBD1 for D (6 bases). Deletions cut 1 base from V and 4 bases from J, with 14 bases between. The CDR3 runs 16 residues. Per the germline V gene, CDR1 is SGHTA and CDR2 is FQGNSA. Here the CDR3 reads CASSLGSGTKYNEQFF. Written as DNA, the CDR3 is TGTGCCAGCAGCTTAGGCTCCGGGACAAAATACAATGAGCAGTTCTTC.

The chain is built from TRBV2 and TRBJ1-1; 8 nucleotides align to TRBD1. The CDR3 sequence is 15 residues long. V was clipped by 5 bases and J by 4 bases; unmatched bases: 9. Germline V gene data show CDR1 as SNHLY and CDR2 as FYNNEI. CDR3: CASSRTGGWSTEAFF. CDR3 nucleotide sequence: TGTGCCAGCAGTCGTACAGGGGGGTGGAGCACTGAAGCTTTCTTT.

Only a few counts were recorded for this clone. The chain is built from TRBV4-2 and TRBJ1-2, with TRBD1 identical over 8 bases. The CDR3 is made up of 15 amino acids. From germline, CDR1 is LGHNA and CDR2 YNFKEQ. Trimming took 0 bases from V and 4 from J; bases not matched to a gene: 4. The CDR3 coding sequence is TGTGCCAGCAGCCAAGAAGGGACAGGTCTCTATGGCTACACCTTC. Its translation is CASSQEGTGLYGYTF.

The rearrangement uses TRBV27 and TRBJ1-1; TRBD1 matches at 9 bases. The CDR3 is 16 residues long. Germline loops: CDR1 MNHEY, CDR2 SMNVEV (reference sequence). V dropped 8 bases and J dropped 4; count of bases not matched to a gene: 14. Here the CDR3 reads CASGRDRVVGSTEAFF. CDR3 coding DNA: TGTGCCAGCGGTAGGGACAGGGTCGTTGGAAGCACTGAAGCTTTCTTT.

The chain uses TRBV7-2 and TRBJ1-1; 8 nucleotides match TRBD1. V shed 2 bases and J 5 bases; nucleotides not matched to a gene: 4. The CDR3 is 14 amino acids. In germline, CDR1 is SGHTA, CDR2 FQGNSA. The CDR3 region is CASSLQGAQTEAFF. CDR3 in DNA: TGTGCCAGCAGCTTACAGGGGGCGCAGACTGAAGCTTTCTTT.

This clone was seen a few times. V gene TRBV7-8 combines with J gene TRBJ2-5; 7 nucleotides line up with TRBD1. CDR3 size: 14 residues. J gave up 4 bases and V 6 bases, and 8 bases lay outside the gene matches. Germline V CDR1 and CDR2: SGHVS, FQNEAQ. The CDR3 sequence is CASRSRGRGETQYF. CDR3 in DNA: TGTGCCAGCAGGTCGAGGGGGCGCGGAGAGACCCAGTACTTC.

In DNA, the CDR3 is TGCGCCAGCAGCTGGAGGACTAGCGAGAGCACAGATACGCAGTATTTT. Translation: CASSWRTSESTDTQYF. The chain carries TRBV5-1 and TRBJ2-3; 9 bases align to TRBD2. Germline loops: CDR1 SGHRS, CDR2 YFSETQ. The CDR3 runs 16 residues. V shed 3 bases and J 0 bases; nucleotides not matched to a gene: 5.

CDR3 bases: TGTGCCAGCAGTCCTAGGGGGGGGCTTTCACTGGGCTACACCTTC. Its translation is CASSPRGGLSLGYTF. The rearrangement uses TRBV27 and TRBJ1-2; D might be TRBD1 (6 bases). The CDR3 has 15 residues. Trimming took 5 bases from V and 8 from J, leaving 21 bases between them. CDR1 MNHEY and CDR2 SMNVEV come from the germline V gene (reference sequence).